One sample yielded the 32 T cell receptor beta chains listed below, sequenced in a study of type 1 regulatory T cells (dated by TCRdb to about 2021). The data were produced on an Illumina MiSeq. Using fastp trimming at Q25 and MiXCR clonotype assembly, TCRdb reanalyzed the public sequencing data and kept in-frame beta chains. Here each entry gathers all rows of one CDR3 protein and keeps the most common genes and DNA. The table for this sample lists 2,400 or so distinct CDR3 sequences; roughly 6.8% of them were counted only once. The top ten constitute roughly 2.4% of the sample. The sample comprised CD4+ T cells, either the whole sample or a sorted fraction (not recorded which). Receptor source: a human donor in good health.

This clonotype rates as medium-sized. The V and J genes are TRBV20-1 and TRBJ2-3; 8 bases match TRBD1. Germline V gene sequence: CDR1 DFQATT, CDR2 SNEGSKA (reference sequence). The junction had 6 bases not matched to a gene; V was cut back by 4 bases and J by 6 bases. This CDR3 spans 13 amino acids. The CDR3, as DNA: TGCAGTGCTAAACGACAGGGGACGGATACGCAGTATTTT. It codes for CSAKRQGTDTQYF.

By sample fraction, this clonotype is medium-sized (0.01 to 0.1%). This chain links TRBV5-4 with TRBJ2-7; 12 bases map to TRBD2. CDR1 and CDR2 from the germline V gene are SGHNT and YYREEE (reference sequence). The CDR3 sequence is 16 residues long. Germline trimming cut 2 bases from V and 1 base from J; bases unmatched to any gene: 4. CDR3 sequence reads: CASSLLAGGSSYEQYF. CDR3 bases: TGTGCCAGCAGCTTACTAGCGGGGGGATCTTCCTACGAGCAGTACTTC.

This clonotype is labeled as medium-sized. The chain has TRBV7-9 and TRBJ1-2; D is ambiguous. Trimming removed 3 bases at V and 6 bases at J, with 5 bases between. Per germline, CDR1 SEHNR and CDR2 FQNEAQ (reference sequence). The CDR3 sequence is 11 residues long. CDR3: CASSLGNGYTF. CDR3 DNA sequence: TGTGCCAGCAGCTTGGGAAATGGCTACACCTTC.

In its sample, this clonotype is medium-sized. The rearrangement links TRBV6-2 or TRBV6-3 to TRBJ2-1; D is tentatively TRBD1 or TRBD2 (5 bases each). Germline CDR1 MNHEY, CDR2 SVGEGT. CDR3 length equals 13 residues. Trimming shortened V by 0 bases and J by 8 bases, and 8 bases separated the two germline ends. CDR3 nucleotide sequence: TGTGCCAGCAGTTACTCGAGGGACGATGAGCAGTTCTTC. It specifies CASSYSRDDEQFF.

In its sample, this clonotype is large. CDR3 bases: TGTGCCAGCAGTTTTTCGCGGAAGAGCTACGAGCAGTACTTC. This translates into CASSFSRKSYEQYF. The chain employs TRBV12-3 or TRBV12-4 and TRBJ2-7; unclear D gene. V was clipped by 3 bases and J by 3 bases, with 12 bases between them. This CDR3 has 14 residues.

The chain couples TRBV5-6 to TRBJ2-2, with D hard to call. In germline, CDR1 is SGHDT, CDR2 YYEEEE. V shed 0 bases and J shed 4 bases, with 7 bases lying between them. The CDR3 totals 14 residues. The DNA for the CDR3 is TGTGCCAGCAGCTTGGATCACATCACCGGGGAGCTGTTTTTT. Translating gives CASSLDHITGELFF.

By share, this clonotype counts as medium-sized. The chain uses TRBV7-3 and TRBJ2-1, with 14 bases matching TRBD2. Germline CDR1 reads SGHTA; CDR2 reads FQGTGA. After removal of 0 bases from V and 3 bases from J, the junction contained 4 bases not matched to a gene. The CDR3 is 18 amino acids. This CDR3 is CASSLTGLAGGFYNEQFF. In DNA form, the CDR3 reads TGTGCCAGCAGCTTAACCGGACTAGCGGGGGGATTCTACAATGAGCAGTTCTTC.

This clonotype rates as medium-sized. The gene calls are TRBV7-9 and TRBJ2-7; 11 bases are shared with TRBD1. The V segment lost 5 bases and the J segment 3 bases; nucleotides outside the gene matches: 6. Germline CDR1 reads SEHNR; CDR2 reads FQNEAQ (reference sequence). The CDR3 consists of 15 residues. The chain's CDR3 is CASSVPGQGDYEQYF. CDR3 in DNA: TGTGCCAGCAGCGTACCGGGACAGGGGGACTACGAGCAGTACTTC.

This clonotype qualifies as medium-sized. This sequence joins TRBV5-8 and TRBJ1-4; D call uncertain. Germline values: CDR1 SGHTS, CDR2 YDEGEE. V was pared by 1 base and J by 8 bases, with 18 bases between. The CDR3 has 16 residues. CDR3 sequence (DNA): TGTGCCAGCAGCTTGTTGGGGTCGCGGGATAAAGAAAAACTGTTTTTT. Translated: CASSLLGSRDKEKLFF. The whole variable domain, filled in from reference TRBV5-8 and TRBJ1-4, reads EAGVTQSPTHLIKTRGQQATLRCSPISGHTSVYWYQQALGLGLQFLLWYDEGEERNRGNFPPRFSGRQFPNYSSELNVNALELEDSALYLCASSLLGSRDKEKLFFGSGTQLSVL.

This clonotype is categorized as medium-sized. The chain combines TRBV13 with TRBJ2-5; no clear D. The CDR3 is 14 residues long. Trimming cost V 5 bases and J 5 bases, with 15 bases left between them. CDR1 is PRHDT, CDR2 FYEKMQ, per germline (reference sequence). Here the CDR3 DNA reads TGTGCCAGCAGCCTCGGGTCGCGAGAGGAGACCCAGTACTTC. Its protein is CASSLGSREETQYF.

In its sample, this clonotype ranks as medium-sized. The rearrangement joins TRBV7-2 to TRBJ2-3, with D possibly being TRBD1 (5 bases). This CDR3 has 14 residues. Trimming stripped 2 bases from V and 8 bases from J, with 14 bases between. Germline V lookup: CDR1 SGHTA, CDR2 FQGNSA. The CDR3 nucleotides are TGTGCCAGCAGCTTAAACCGGCCTCAGGGTACGCAGTATTTT. The encoded protein is CASSLNRPQGTQYF.

This clonotype is medium-sized (0.01 to 0.1%) by share. The V and J genes are TRBV24-1 and TRBJ2-2; D might be TRBD1 (5 bases). Trimming pared 5 bases from V and 4 bases from J, leaving 13 bases between. The CDR3 has 15 amino acids. In germline, CDR1 is KGHDR, CDR2 SFDVKD. The CDR3 reads CATSAGQLITGELFF. Written as DNA, the CDR3 is TGTGCCACCAGTGCCGGACAACTCATCACCGGGGAGCTGTTTTTT.

By share, this clonotype ranks as medium-sized. The chain employs TRBV2 and TRBJ1-1; TRBD1 aligns across 8 bases. The CDR3 contains 15 residues. Germline values: CDR1 SNHLY, CDR2 FYNNEI. V gave up 7 bases and J gave up 0 bases; unmatched junction bases: 7. CDR3 in DNA: TGTGCCAGCACAGGAAGCAGGGGGCTGAACACTGAAGCTTTCTTT. Translating gives CASTGSRGLNTEAFF.

This clonotype rates as medium-sized. CDR3 sequence reads: CATGYRGLGTGELFF. The CDR3 coding sequence is TGTGCCACCGGCTACAGGGGGCTCGGGACCGGGGAGCTGTTTTTT. The V gene is TRBV15, the J gene TRBJ2-2, with 9 bases matching TRBD1. The CDR3 is 15 amino acids. Germline lookup yields CDR1 LNHNV and CDR2 YYDKDF (reference sequence). The J segment lost 5 bases and the V segment lost 8 bases, leaving 9 bases of the junction unmatched.

This clonotype is medium-sized in the sample. V usage is TRBV20-1 and J usage is TRBJ1-2, with D possibly matching TRBD1 (6 bases). Germline CDR1 reads DFQATT; CDR2 reads SNEGSKA (reference sequence). Trimming removed 0 bases at V and 4 bases at J, with 9 bases between. The CDR3 sequence is 13 residues long. The CDR3 spells CSARETGSYGYTF. CDR3 in DNA: TGCAGTGCTAGAGAAACAGGGAGCTATGGCTACACCTTC.

This clonotype is judged medium-sized. V usage is TRBV5-4 and J usage is TRBJ2-5; TRBD1 is a possible D gene (5 bases). With 6 bases removed from V and 5 bases from J, the gap between germline ends came to 23 bases. There are 16 residues in the CDR3. In germline, CDR1 is SGHNT, CDR2 YYREEE (reference sequence). The CDR3 is CASTKNLGQKGETQYF. CDR3 DNA sequence: TGTGCCAGCACCAAAAACCTCGGACAAAAAGGGGAGACCCAGTACTTC.

On this clonotype itself: A single base separates this from a much larger clone, so it may be a read error. The V gene is TRBV7-2, the J gene TRBJ1-5; possible D gene TRBD1, 6 bases. The CDR3 is 13 amino acids. The germline V gene encodes CDR1 SGHTA and CDR2 FQGNSA. The CDR3, as DNA: TGTGCCAGCAGCGGGGGCCGCAATCAGGCCCAGCATTTT. Translated, it gives CASSGGRNQAQHF.

This clonotype is medium-sized in the sample. The chain recombines TRBV20-1 with TRBJ2-6; 9 bases match TRBD1. Germline lookup yields CDR1 DFQATT and CDR2 SNEGSKA (reference sequence). Trimming cost V 5 bases and J 0 bases; bases outside gene matches: 11. This CDR3 region has 18 residues. CDR3 region: CSAAQGAFITSGANVLTF. The CDR3 DNA follows: TGCAGTGCTGCACAGGGGGCCTTCATCACCTCTGGGGCCAACGTCCTGACTTTC.

About this clonotype: The junction and the germline gene differ at one end; a read error may be behind it. The CDR3 spells CASSSYGDRYNEQFF. The DNA for the CDR3 is TGCGCCAGCAGCTCATACGGGGACCGTTACAATGAGCAGTTCTTC. The genes are TRBV5-6 and TRBJ2-1; D could derive from TRBD1 or TRBD2 (5 bases each). The CDR3 contains 15 residues. Germline V gene sequence: CDR1 SGHDT, CDR2 YYEEEE.

By its share, this clonotype is medium-sized. The chain uses TRBV5-8 and TRBJ1-1, with TRBD1 identical over 7 bases. The CDR3 totals 16 residues. Germline V gene sequence: CDR1 SGHTS, CDR2 YDEGEE. With V trimmed by 0 bases and J by 3 bases, 8 bases remained unmatched. CDR3 nucleotides: TGTGCCAGCAGCTTGGCAGGACTCAGGGGGGACACTGAAGCTTTCTTT. It specifies CASSLAGLRGDTEAFF.

This clonotype is classed as large. This sequence joins TRBV7-2 and TRBJ2-1; D ambiguous. In germline, CDR1 is SGHTA, CDR2 FQGNSA. With 9 bases removed from V and 0 bases from J, the gap between germline ends came to 12 bases. This CDR3 has 14 amino acids. CDR3 residues: CASSLRSSYNEQFF. CDR3 bases: TGTGCCAGTTCTCTGAGGAGCTCCTACAATGAGCAGTTCTTC.

Relative to its sample, this clonotype is medium-sized. The chain uses TRBV4-1 and TRBJ2-5; 12 nucleotides align to TRBD1. CDR1 and CDR2 from the germline V gene are MGHRA and YSYEKL. The length of the CDR3 is 18 residues. The ends lost 0 bases at V and 5 bases at J; junction bases unmatched: 10. The CDR3 loop reads CASSQDSGQGAPMETQYF. In DNA form, the CDR3 reads TGCGCCAGCAGCCAAGATTCGGGACAGGGGGCGCCGATGGAGACCCAGTACTTC.

This clonotype is labeled as medium-sized. CDR3 loop: CASSLDGAAYEQYF. The CDR3 DNA follows: TGCGCCAGCAGCTTGGACGGGGCAGCCTACGAGCAGTACTTC. The chain links TRBV5-1 to TRBJ2-7, with D perhaps assigned TRBD1 or TRBD2 (5 bases each). Per germline, CDR1 SGHRS and CDR2 YFSETQ. The germline V and J ends were trimmed by 0 bases and 2 bases, with 9 bases remaining between them. This CDR3 contains 14 residues.

In its sample, this clonotype is medium-sized. CDR3: CASSYGHQNNEQFF. CDR3 bases: TGTGCCAGCAGCTACGGGCACCAAAACAATGAGCAGTTCTTC. The rearrangement links TRBV7-2 to TRBJ2-1, with D hard to call. The V gene lost 4 bases and the J gene lost 5 bases, with 12 bases spanning the gap. The germline gives CDR1 SGHTA, CDR2 FQGNSA. The CDR3 is 14 residues long.

By share, this clonotype counts as medium-sized. The V gene is TRBV12-3 or TRBV12-4, the J gene TRBJ1-6; 9 positions match TRBD1. V shed 4 bases, J shed 5 bases, and the junction held 3 bases outside the gene matches. CDR3 length: 15 residues. The CDR3 nucleotides read TGTGCCAGCAGTTGGGGGGACAGGGATAATTCACCCCTCCACTTT. Translation: CASSWGDRDNSPLHF.

About this clonotype itself: Given a much more abundant clone one base away, this may be a read error. CDR3 DNA sequence: TGTGCCAGCAGCTTAAGGACAGGGGCCGATATGCAGTATTTT. Protein product: CASSLRTGADMQYF. The chain is built from TRBV11-2 and TRBJ2-3, with TRBD1 matching 9 bases. The CDR3 spans 14 residues. CDR1 and CDR2 from the germline V gene are SGHAT and FQNNGV. The variable domain in full, with the rest retrieved from reference TRBV11-2 and TRBJ2-3, is EAGVAQSPRYKIIEKRQSVAFWCNPISGHATLYWYQQILGQGPKLLIQFQNNGVVDDSQLPKDRFSAERLKGVDSTLKIQPAKLEDSAVYLCASSLRTGADMQYFGPGTRLTVL.

By share of the sample, this clonotype is medium-sized. This rearrangement joins TRBV7-2 to TRBJ2-7; 7 bases map to TRBD1. This CDR3 is built from 17 residues. Trimming cost V 6 bases and J 3 bases; bases outside gene matches: 17. Per the germline V gene, CDR1 is SGHTA and CDR2 is FQGNSA. The CDR3 coding sequence is TGTGCCAGCAGTCCCGGACAGGCCCCGTTCGGTGACTACGAGCAGTACTTC. Its translation: CASSPGQAPFGDYEQYF.

This clonotype ranks as medium-sized. This chain connects TRBV10-3 to TRBJ2-7; 10 positions agree with TRBD2. The CDR3 has 16 residues. Germline V lookup: CDR1 ENHRY, CDR2 SYGVKD. V gave up 8 bases and J gave up 3 bases; unmatched junction bases: 13. The CDR3 DNA follows: TGTGCCATCGGGAAAGAGCGGGGGGGCCTAAGCTACGAGCAGTACTTC. It yields the protein CAIGKERGGLSYEQYF.

In its sample, this clonotype ranks as medium-sized. The chain uses TRBV20-1 and TRBJ1-1, with 9 nucleotides matching TRBD1. Unmatched junction bases numbered 8, after V lost 4 bases and J lost 8 bases. The CDR3 loop spans 13 amino acids. Germline V lookup: CDR1 DFQATT, CDR2 SNEGSKA (reference sequence). CDR3 in DNA: TGCAGTGCTACCCGAGGACAGGGGACCGAAGCTTTCTTT. This codes for CSATRGQGTEAFF.

The rearrangement uses TRBV7-3 and TRBJ2-5; unclear D gene. This CDR3 is built from 13 residues. V lost 4 bases and J 5 bases, leaving 11 bases between the germline ends. Germline V gene sequence: CDR1 SGHTA, CDR2 FQGTGA. CDR3 DNA: TGTGCCAGCAGCTCCTTCCAGACGGAGACCCAGTACTTC. Amino acids: CASSSFQTETQYF. The complete variable domain, with remaining parts taken from reference TRBV7-3 and TRBJ2-5, reads GAGVSQTPSNKVTEKGKYVELRCDPISGHTALYWYRQSLGQGPEFLIYFQGTGAADDSGLPNDRFFAVRPEGSVSTLKIQRTERGDSAVYLCASSSFQTETQYFGPGTRLLVL.

Relative to its sample, this clonotype is medium-sized (0.01 to 0.1%). The chain is built from TRBV7-2 and TRBJ2-7, with D possibly being TRBD1 (5 bases). Per germline, CDR1 SGHTA and CDR2 FQGNSA. Trimming took off 2 bases at V and 1 base at J, with 12 bases between the two ends. CDR3 size: 15 residues. DNA for the CDR3: TGTGCCAGCAGCTTATCGGACATCCGGTCCTACGAGCAGTACTTC. Protein: CASSLSDIRSYEQYF.

This clonotype is deemed medium-sized (0.01 to 0.1%). CDR3 nucleotide sequence: TGTGCCAGCAGCTTAATCAGGACGGTGTCCTACAATGAGCAGTTCTTC. Amino acids: CASSLIRTVSYNEQFF. This chain joins TRBV7-2 and TRBJ2-1; D is ambiguous. Germline loops: CDR1 SGHTA, CDR2 FQGNSA. V shed 2 bases and J shed 1 base, with 12 bases lying between them. This CDR3 is 16 amino acids long. Drawing the rest from reference TRBV7-2 and TRBJ2-1, the complete variable domain is GAGVSQSPSNKVTEKGKDVELRCDPISGHTALYWYRQSLGQGLEFLIYFQGNSAPDKSGLPSDRFSAERTGGSVSTLTIQRTQQEDSAVYLCASSLIRTVSYNEQFFGPGTRLTVL.